This T cell receptor (beta chain) was sequenced for a study of T cells in Graves' hyperthyroidism and ophthalmopathy. Study observations and caveats: Stable hyperthyroidism was separated from ophthalmopathy by a model based on 13 V-J features. Ophthalmopathy was model-predicted a median roughly 6.3 months pre-onset.

Among ophthalmopathy patients, the Clinical Activity Score reached at least 3, the NOSPECS grade reached at least 4, and duration remained under 3 months. Source material for PBMCs was 10 ml fresh peripheral blood. Deletions cut 2 bases from V and 8 bases from J, with 13 bases between. Germline CDR1 and CDR2: LGHDT and YNNKEL (reference sequence). This CDR3 has 15 amino acids. Details on this clonotype: The target antigen is unknown.

Researchers amplified the TCR beta CDR3 regions from RNA transcripts. TCR CDR3 underwent first-round RT-PCR with the HTBI primer set. TCRdb re-called the multiplex PCR reads through MiXCR, storing one row per CDR3 protein. This table holds 220,000 or so distinct CDR3 sequences, about 16% found once. The V call is TRBV3-1, the J call TRBJ1-6; D gene unclear. The receptor was isolated from a woman aged 18-30 years with Graves' ophthalmopathy. Specimen: blood. The CDR3 DNA reads TGTGCCAGCAGCCAATGGACGGACTTTGATTCACCCCTCCACTTT. Translated: CASSQWTDFDSPLHF.